The 30 T cell receptor beta chains below come from one sample, sequenced in a study of blood T cell repertoires in COVID-19. Measured with immunoSEQ multiplex PCR; TCRdb has only the in-frame clones, and not every one. The table lists about 150,000 clones, around 85% of them singletons, with 2.5% to 4% in the top ten. Sequenced sample: peripheral blood. Source of these receptors: a man in his 70s with acute or convalescent COVID-19.

The J gene is TRBJ1-1, the V gene TRBV19, with 8 bases that match TRBD1. Germline V gene lookup returns CDR1 LNHDA and CDR2 SQIVND (reference sequence). With V trimmed by 7 bases and J by 4 bases, 8 bases remained unmatched. The CDR3 length is 14 residues. CDR3 coding DNA: TGTGCCAGTAAAGGGGACAGGCAGAGCACTGAAGCTTTCTTT. Its protein is CASKGDRQSTEAFF.

The CDR3 DNA sequence: TGTGCCAGCAACTTTGGGACAGCTGTTAACACCGGGGAGCTGTTTTTT. Residues: CASNFGTAVNTGELFF. The rearrangement uses TRBV2 and TRBJ2-2, with 7 bases identical to TRBD1. The CDR3 sequence is 16 residues long. V was clipped by 7 bases and J by 2 bases; unmatched bases: 10. CDR1 SNHLY and CDR2 FYNNEI come from the germline V gene.

The chain has TRBV21-1 and TRBJ2-2; the DNA was not used to check the table's D call, TRBD1. TRBV21-1 is an annotated pseudogene. This CDR3 has 13 amino acids. The CDR3 region is CVAGGLGAGELFF. CDR3 in DNA: TGTGTTGCAGGGGGGTTAGGAGCCGGGGAGCTGTTTTTT.

The chain employs TRBV30 and TRBJ1-3, with TRBD1 matching 7 bases. This CDR3 is built from 14 residues. Germline V CDR1 and CDR2: GTSNPN, SVGIG (reference sequence). Unmatched junction bases numbered 3, after V lost 0 bases and J lost 4 bases. The CDR3 reads CAWSVIGGGNTIYF. As DNA, the CDR3 is TGTGCCTGGAGTGTAATAGGGGGCGGAAACACCATATATTTT.

In its sample, this clone was seen once. CDR3 DNA sequence: TGTGCCAGCAGCCATGAGACTAGCGGCTACGAGCAGTACTTC. It translates to CASSHETSGYEQYF. The genes are TRBV3-1 (or the pseudogene TRBV3-2) and TRBJ2-7; the match to TRBD2 covers 9 bases. Germline V gene data show CDR1 as LGHDT and CDR2 as YNNKEL (reference sequence). V lost 3 bases to trimming and J lost 3 bases; unmatched junction nucleotides: 3. The CDR3 is made up of 14 amino acids.

The rearrangement joins TRBV4-3 to TRBJ2-1, with D hard to call. V lost 0 bases to trimming and J lost 8 bases, with 11 bases between them. Germline CDR1 LGHNA, CDR2 YSLEER. The CDR3 has 14 residues. The CDR3 protein is CASSQDSGVDEQFF. The CDR3 DNA sequence: TGCGCCAGCAGCCAAGACAGTGGTGTGGATGAGCAGTTCTTC.

This chain connects TRBV9 to TRBJ2-2, with 9 bases identical to TRBD1. The germline CDR1 and CDR2 sequences are SGDLS and YYNGEE. V gave up 3 bases and J gave up 2 bases; unmatched junction bases: 5. The CDR3 runs 16 residues. CDR3 in DNA: TGTGCCAGCAGCGCCCGGGGACAGGGTAACACCGGGGAGCTGTTTTTT. Residues: CASSARGQGNTGELFF.

This chain connects TRBV7-2 to TRBJ2-1; D is possibly TRBD2 (5 bases). Trimming pared 6 bases from V and 1 base from J, leaving 16 bases between. The CDR3 spans 16 residues. Germline V CDR1 and CDR2: SGHTA, FQGNSA. The CDR3 DNA is TGTGCCAGCAGAAACGGAGGCCCCGCTTCCTACAATGAGCAGTTCTTC. Its translation is CASRNGGPASYNEQFF.

CDR3 DNA sequence: TGTGCCAGCAGCTTAAGGGGACAGCGCAATCAGCCCCAGCATTTT. Protein product: CASSLRGQRNQPQHF. The chain recombines TRBV7-8 with TRBJ1-5, with 7 bases that match TRBD1. In germline, CDR1 is SGHVS, CDR2 FQNEAQ. Trimming cost V 2 bases and J 2 bases; bases outside gene matches: 3. The CDR3 length is 15 residues.

The chain combines TRBV25-1 with TRBJ2-7, with 9 bases aligning to TRBD2. The V and J ends lost 5 bases and 8 bases, in that order; junction bases with no gene match: 4. The germline V gene has CDR1 MGHDK and CDR2 SYGVNS. CDR3 size: 12 residues. The chain's CDR3 is CASSPLAGKQYF. Written as DNA, the CDR3 is TGTGCCAGCAGTCCACTAGCGGGTAAGCAGTACTTC.

The rearrangement uses TRBV2 and TRBJ2-5; tentatively, D is TRBD2 (6 bases). The CDR3 loop spans 13 amino acids. CDR1 is SNHLY and CDR2 is FYNNEI in the germline V gene. V was clipped by 11 bases and J by 5 bases, with 18 bases between them. The CDR3 nucleotides are TGTGCCGTCGACGAGGCGGGGTGGGAGACCCAGTACTTC. It translates to CAVDEAGWETQYF.

This clone has a single count. The chain employs TRBV6-6 and TRBJ2-5; TRBD1 matches 8 bases. The junction had 3 bases not matched to a gene; V was cut back by 5 bases and J by 1 base. The CDR3 contains 14 residues. Germline-derived CDR1 and CDR2 are MNHNY and SVGAGI (reference sequence). CDR3 sequence reads: CASSGTGGQETQYF. CDR3 DNA: TGTGCCAGCAGTGGCACAGGGGGCCAAGAGACCCAGTACTTC.

This clone came up once. The chain joins TRBV4-3 to TRBJ1-1; D is undetermined. From germline, CDR1 is LGHNA and CDR2 YSLEER. The CDR3 is made up of 16 amino acids. The germline V and J ends were trimmed by 0 bases and 1 base, with 12 bases remaining between them. CDR3 sequence (DNA): TGCGCCAGCAGCCAAGATTGGAGTTTCACGAACACTGAAGCTTTCTTT. This codes for CASSQDWSFTNTEAFF.

The chain uses TRBV18 and TRBJ1-3, with unresolved D. The CDR3 loop spans 16 amino acids. V was trimmed by 2 bases and J by 0 bases, leaving 11 bases between them. Germline V gene lookup returns CDR1 KGHSH and CDR2 LQKENI. The CDR3 here is CASSPAPDNSGNTIYF. CDR3 DNA: TGTGCCAGCTCACCAGCCCCTGACAACTCTGGAAACACCATATATTTT.

V gene TRBV5-1 combines with J gene TRBJ2-7; TRBD2 matches 7 bases. This CDR3 is built from 18 residues. The V and J ends lost 0 bases and 1 base, in that order; junction bases with no gene match: 13. Germline lookup yields CDR1 SGHRS and CDR2 YFSETQ. The CDR3, as DNA: TGCGCCAGCAGCTTGGCCCAGGCGCTCGGGACTAAGTCCTACGAGCAGTACTTC. Amino acid sequence: CASSLAQALGTKSYEQYF.

The count of this clone is one. The chain employs TRBV6-1 and TRBJ2-6, with 9 positions matching TRBD1. Germline trimming cut 4 bases from V and 0 bases from J; bases unmatched to any gene: 4. This CDR3 has 17 amino acids. In germline, CDR1 is MNHNS, CDR2 SASEGT. In DNA, the CDR3 is TGTGCCAGCAGTGCCCGGGACAGGGCCTCTGGGGCCAACGTCCTGACTTTC. It encodes CASSARDRASGANVLTF.

This clone is a singleton in its sample. The gene calls are TRBV13 and TRBJ2-1; 7 bases are a match to TRBD2. V shed 2 bases, J shed 7 bases, and the junction held 2 bases outside the gene matches. This CDR3 contains 13 residues. Germline V gives CDR1 PRHDT, CDR2 FYEKMQ (reference sequence). Here the CDR3 reads CASSLLGGNEQFF. The CDR3 region has the DNA TGTGCCAGCAGCTTACTGGGAGGGAATGAGCAGTTCTTC.

The chain links TRBV6-2 or TRBV6-3 to TRBJ2-3, with 7 bases matching TRBD2. Germline V gene lookup returns CDR1 MNHEY and CDR2 SVGEGT. V dropped 2 bases and J dropped 4; count of bases not matched to a gene: 9. The CDR3 loop spans 16 amino acids. The CDR3 nucleotides read TGTGCCAGCAGTTACGGGGAGGGAGGTTCAGCAGATACGCAGTATTTT. This codes for CASSYGEGGSADTQYF.

CDR3 residues: CASSHTSGSGISEQYF. The CDR3 DNA sequence: TGTGCCAGCAGTCATACTAGCGGGAGTGGGATTTCCGAGCAGTACTTC. This rearrangement joins TRBV6-6 to TRBJ2-7; TRBD2 agrees at 11 bases. After removal of 5 bases from V and 6 bases from J, the junction contained 12 bases not matched to a gene. Germline CDR1 and CDR2: MNHNY and SVGAGI (reference sequence). This CDR3 is built from 16 residues.

The chain joins TRBV7-3 to TRBJ2-2; 9 positions agree with TRBD2. Germline lookup yields CDR1 SGHTA and CDR2 FQGTGA. With 5 bases clipped from V and 9 bases from J, the junction kept 7 bases outside the gene matches. The CDR3 has 14 residues. For the CDR3, the DNA is TGTGCCAGCAGCCTCCCCGGGACTAGCAGGGAGCTGTTTTTT. This gives the protein CASSLPGTSRELFF.

This sequence joins TRBV3-1 (or the pseudogene TRBV3-2) and TRBJ2-2; D is possibly TRBD1 (5 bases). CDR1 is LGHDT, CDR2 YNNKEL, per germline (reference sequence). Trimming left V 3 bases short and J 7 bases short, with 12 bases between. This CDR3 spans 14 amino acids. The CDR3 DNA reads TGTGCCAGCAGCCAGGGCAGGGTAGGCGGGGAGCTGTTTTTT. Translation gives CASSQGRVGGELFF.

The J gene is TRBJ1-5, the V gene TRBV15; possible D gene TRBD1, 6 bases. The V gene lost 4 bases and the J gene lost 0 bases, with 13 bases spanning the gap. The germline gives CDR1 LNHNV, CDR2 YYDKDF (reference sequence). The CDR3 sequence is 16 residues long. The CDR3 nucleotides are TGTGCCACCAGCACCGGACAGCCTTATAGCAATCAGCCCCAGCATTTT. This sequence encodes CATSTGQPYSNQPQHF.

The chain combines TRBV5-6 with TRBJ2-7; 7 positions agree with TRBD2. From germline, CDR1 is SGHDT and CDR2 YYEEEE. This CDR3 is built from 16 residues. V trimming: 1 base; J trimming: 3 bases; junction bases outside the gene matches: 10. The CDR3 sequence is CASSLPGSGNYYEQYF. Here the CDR3 DNA reads TGTGCCAGCAGCTTGCCGGGCAGCGGGAACTACTACGAGCAGTACTTC.

The gene calls are TRBV11-2 and TRBJ2-4; D gene uncertain. V was pared by 0 bases and J by 1 base, with 16 bases between. This CDR3 is 18 amino acids long. Germline assignment: CDR1 SGHAT and CDR2 FQNNGV. CDR3 in amino acids: CASSLDRAWFGAKNIQYF. The DNA for the CDR3 is TGTGCCAGCAGCTTAGATCGCGCCTGGTTCGGGGCCAAAAACATTCAGTACTTC.

The chain joins TRBV3-1 (or the pseudogene TRBV3-2) to TRBJ2-3, with 13 bases lining up with TRBD2. Per germline, CDR1 LGHDT and CDR2 YNNKEL (reference sequence). Trimming took 8 bases from V and 4 from J; bases not matched to a gene: 15. This CDR3 has 18 amino acids. In DNA form, the CDR3 reads TGTGCCAGCGGAGCCCCTGGACTAGCGGGAGAGGCGGCAGATACGCAGTATTTT. Its translation: CASGAPGLAGEAADTQYF.

The V gene is TRBV28, the J gene TRBJ2-1; 13 nucleotides line up with TRBD2. The CDR3 has 15 residues. Germline V gene lookup returns CDR1 MDHEN and CDR2 SYDVKM. The V and J ends lost 7 bases and 9 bases, in that order; junction bases with no gene match: 9. In DNA form, the CDR3 reads TGTGCCAGCACCTTAACTAGCGGGAGGGCCTTTGAGCAGTTCTTC. Translation: CASTLTSGRAFEQFF. The full variable domain, rest sourced from reference TRBV28 and TRBJ2-1, is DVKVTQSSRYLVKRTGEKVFLECVQDMDHENMFWYRQDPGLGLRLIYFSYDVKMKEKGDIPEGYSVSREKKERFSLILESASTNQTSMYLCASTLTSGRAFEQFFGPGTRLTVL.

The V gene is TRBV29-1, the J gene TRBJ2-1; D may be TRBD2 (6 bases). Trimming took off 7 bases at V and 4 bases at J, with 11 bases between the two ends. CDR3 length: 12 residues. The germline V gene encodes CDR1 SQVTM and CDR2 ANQGSEA. In DNA form, the CDR3 reads TGCAGCGCCAGTAGCGGTTACAATGAGCAGTTCTTC. The encoded protein is CSASSGYNEQFF.

The chain combines TRBV7-6 with TRBJ2-3; D possibly corresponds to TRBD2 (6 bases). The CDR3 is 15 amino acids. CDR1 is SGHVS and CDR2 is FNYEAQ in the germline V gene. V was pared by 4 bases and J by 1 base, with 12 bases between. This chain's CDR3 is CASSSWTGGTDTQYF. Here the CDR3 DNA reads TGTGCCAGCAGCTCTTGGACGGGGGGCACAGATACGCAGTATTTT.

This sequence joins TRBV12-3 or TRBV12-4 and TRBJ2-5; the match to TRBD2 covers 7 bases. J gave up 6 bases and V 5 bases, and 6 bases lay outside the gene matches. CDR3 size: 13 residues. The CDR3 region has the DNA TGTGCCAGCAGTCCCGGGGAGGGAAAGACCCAGTACTTC. Translated: CASSPGEGKTQYF.

The chain joins TRBV7-9 to TRBJ2-1, with TRBD1 matching 7 bases. Unmatched junction bases numbered 5, after V lost 0 bases and J lost 3 bases. Germline V CDR1 and CDR2: SEHNR, FQNEAQ (reference sequence). The CDR3 runs 16 residues. The CDR3 DNA is TGTGCCAGCAGCTTAGCCCTACGGGACAGCTACAATGAGCAGTTCTTC. It translates to CASSLALRDSYNEQFF.